Shown below are 2 T cell receptor beta chains from a single sample sequenced in a study of blood T cell repertoires in COVID-19. Using immunoSEQ multiplex PCR, the repertoire was profiled, and TCRdb retains in-frame clones only, with some absent. The data contain 59,000 or so clones, 83% of them singletons. The sample comprised peripheral blood. These TCRs come from a human donor in a cohort sampled during active COVID-19.

The table lists this clone with a few counts. This chain connects TRBV3-1 (or the pseudogene TRBV3-2) to TRBJ2-2, with 8 positions matching TRBD1. Germline CDR1 reads LGHDT; CDR2 reads YNNKEL (reference sequence). Unmatched junction bases numbered 10, after V lost 4 bases and J lost 6 bases. The CDR3 has 16 residues. CDR3 protein: CASSRFGQGSAGELFF. The DNA of the CDR3 is TGTGCCAGCAGCCGATTCGGACAGGGATCCGCCGGGGAGCTGTTTTTT.

This clone has just one count. The chain uses TRBV18 and TRBJ1-1, with D possibly TRBD1 on 6 matching bases. V was shortened by 3 bases and J by 1 base, with 6 bases between the two germline ends. This CDR3 is built from 13 residues. Germline V CDR1 and CDR2: KGHSH, LQKENI. The CDR3 sequence: CASSPRGNTEAFF. The CDR3, as DNA: TGTGCCAGCTCACCCAGGGGGAACACTGAAGCTTTCTTT.